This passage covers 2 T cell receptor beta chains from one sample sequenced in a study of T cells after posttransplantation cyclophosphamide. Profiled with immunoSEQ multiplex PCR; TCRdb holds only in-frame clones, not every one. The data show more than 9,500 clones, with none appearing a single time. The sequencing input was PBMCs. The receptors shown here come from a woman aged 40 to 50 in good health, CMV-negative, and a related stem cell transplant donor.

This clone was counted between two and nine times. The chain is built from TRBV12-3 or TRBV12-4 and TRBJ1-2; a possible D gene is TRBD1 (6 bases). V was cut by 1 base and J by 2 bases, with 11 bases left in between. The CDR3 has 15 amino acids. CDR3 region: CASSLEAGANYGYTF. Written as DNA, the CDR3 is TGTGCCAGCAGTTTAGAGGCAGGGGCAAACTATGGCTACACCTTC.

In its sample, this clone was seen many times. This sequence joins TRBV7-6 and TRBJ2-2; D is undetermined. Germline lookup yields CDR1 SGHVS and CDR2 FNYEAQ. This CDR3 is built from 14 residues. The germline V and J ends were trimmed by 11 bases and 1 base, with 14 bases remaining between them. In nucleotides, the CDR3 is TGTGCCGGCGTATCCGGCGGGAACACCGGGGAGCTGTTTTTT. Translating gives CAGVSGGNTGELFF.